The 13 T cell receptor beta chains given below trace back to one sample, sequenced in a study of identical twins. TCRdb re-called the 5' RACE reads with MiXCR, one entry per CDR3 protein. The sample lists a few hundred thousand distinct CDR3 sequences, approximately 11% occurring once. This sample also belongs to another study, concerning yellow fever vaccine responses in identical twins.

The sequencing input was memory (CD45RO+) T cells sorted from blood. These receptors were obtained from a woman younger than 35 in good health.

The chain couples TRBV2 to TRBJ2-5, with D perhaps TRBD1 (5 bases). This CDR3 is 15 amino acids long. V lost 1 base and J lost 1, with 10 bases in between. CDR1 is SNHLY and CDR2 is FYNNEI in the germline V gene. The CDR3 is CASSEEQGSQETQYF. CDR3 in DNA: TGTGCCAGCAGTGAAGAGCAGGGCTCCCAAGAGACCCAGTACTTC. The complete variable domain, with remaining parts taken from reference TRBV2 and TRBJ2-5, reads EPEVTQTPSHQVTQMGQEVILRCVPISNHLYFYWYRQILGQKVEFLVSFYNNEISEKSEIFDDQFSVERPDGSNFTLKIRSTKLEDSAMYFCASSEEQGSQETQYFGPGTRLLVL.

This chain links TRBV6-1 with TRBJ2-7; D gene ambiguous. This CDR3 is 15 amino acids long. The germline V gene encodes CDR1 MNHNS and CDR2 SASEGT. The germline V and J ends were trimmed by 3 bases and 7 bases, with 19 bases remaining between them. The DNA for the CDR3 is TGTGCCAGCAGTGACCCTTTTAGGGTGGAAGGGGAGCAGTACTTC. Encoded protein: CASSDPFRVEGEQYF.

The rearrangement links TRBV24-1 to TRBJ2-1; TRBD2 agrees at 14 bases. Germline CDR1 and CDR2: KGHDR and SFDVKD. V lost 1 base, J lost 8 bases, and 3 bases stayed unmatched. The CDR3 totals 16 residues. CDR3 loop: CATSDFGTSGSDEQFF. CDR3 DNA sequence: TGTGCCACCAGTGATTTCGGGACTAGCGGGAGCGATGAGCAGTTCTTC.

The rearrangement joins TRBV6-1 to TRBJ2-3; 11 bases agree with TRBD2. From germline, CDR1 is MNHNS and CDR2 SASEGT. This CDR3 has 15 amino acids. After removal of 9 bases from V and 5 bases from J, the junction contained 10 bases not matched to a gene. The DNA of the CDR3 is TGTGCCAGTGGACTAGCGGGCTTTAAGGGAGATACGCAGTATTTT. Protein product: CASGLAGFKGDTQYF.

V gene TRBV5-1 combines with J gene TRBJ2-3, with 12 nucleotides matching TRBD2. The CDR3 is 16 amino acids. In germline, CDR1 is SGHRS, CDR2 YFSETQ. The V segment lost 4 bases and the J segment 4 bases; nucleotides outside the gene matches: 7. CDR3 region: CASSPRTSGKSDTQYF. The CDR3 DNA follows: TGCGCCAGCAGCCCCCGGACTAGCGGGAAATCAGATACGCAGTATTTT.

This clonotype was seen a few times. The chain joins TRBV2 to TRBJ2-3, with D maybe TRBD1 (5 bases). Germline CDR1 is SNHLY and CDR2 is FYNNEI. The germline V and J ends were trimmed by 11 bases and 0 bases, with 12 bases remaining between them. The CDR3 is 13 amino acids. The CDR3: CADRTSSTDTQYF. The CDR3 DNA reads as TGTGCCGACCGGACATCTAGCACAGATACGCAGTATTTT.

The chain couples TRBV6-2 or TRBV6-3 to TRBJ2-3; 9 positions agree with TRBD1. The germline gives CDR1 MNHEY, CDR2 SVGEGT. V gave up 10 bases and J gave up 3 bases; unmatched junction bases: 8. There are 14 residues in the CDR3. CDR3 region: CAISTGGETDTQYF. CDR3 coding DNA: TGTGCCATCTCGACAGGGGGAGAGACAGATACGCAGTATTTT.

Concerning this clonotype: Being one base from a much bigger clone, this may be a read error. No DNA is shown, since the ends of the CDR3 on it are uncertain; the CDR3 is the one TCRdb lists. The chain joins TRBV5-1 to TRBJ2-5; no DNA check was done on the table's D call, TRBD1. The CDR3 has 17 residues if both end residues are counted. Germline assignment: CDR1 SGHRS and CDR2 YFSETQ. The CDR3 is CASSLVVGTGAGETKYF.

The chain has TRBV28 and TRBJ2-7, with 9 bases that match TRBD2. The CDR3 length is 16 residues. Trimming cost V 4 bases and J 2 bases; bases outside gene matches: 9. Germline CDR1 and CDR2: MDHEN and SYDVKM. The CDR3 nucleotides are TGTGCCAGCAGTTCACGGAGCGGGGGGCACCCCTACGAGCAGTACTTC. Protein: CASSSRSGGHPYEQYF.

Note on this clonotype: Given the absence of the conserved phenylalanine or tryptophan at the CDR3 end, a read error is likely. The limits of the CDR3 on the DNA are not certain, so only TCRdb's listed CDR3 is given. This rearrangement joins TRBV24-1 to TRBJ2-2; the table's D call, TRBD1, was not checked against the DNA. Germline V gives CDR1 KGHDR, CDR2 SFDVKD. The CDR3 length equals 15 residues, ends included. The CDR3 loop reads CATKVGTGDTGELFL.

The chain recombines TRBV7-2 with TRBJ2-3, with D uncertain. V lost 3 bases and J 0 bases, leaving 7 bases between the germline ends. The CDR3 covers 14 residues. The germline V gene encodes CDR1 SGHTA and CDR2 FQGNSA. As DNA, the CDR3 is TGTGCCAGCAGCTTGGATATCAGCACAGATACGCAGTATTTT. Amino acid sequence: CASSLDISTDTQYF.

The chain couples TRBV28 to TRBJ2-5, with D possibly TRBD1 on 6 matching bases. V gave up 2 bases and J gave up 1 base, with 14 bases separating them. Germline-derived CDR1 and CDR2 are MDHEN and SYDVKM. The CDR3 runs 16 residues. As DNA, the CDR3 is TGTGCCAGCAGTTTAACCCTCGGGACAACCCAAGAGACCCAGTACTTC. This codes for CASSLTLGTTQETQYF.

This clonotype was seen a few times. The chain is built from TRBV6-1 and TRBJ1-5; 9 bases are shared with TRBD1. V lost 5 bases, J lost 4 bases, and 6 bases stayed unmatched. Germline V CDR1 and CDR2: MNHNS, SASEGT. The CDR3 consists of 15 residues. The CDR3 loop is CASSISGTGNQPQHF. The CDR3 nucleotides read TGTGCCAGCAGTATCTCCGGGACAGGGAATCAGCCCCAGCATTTT.